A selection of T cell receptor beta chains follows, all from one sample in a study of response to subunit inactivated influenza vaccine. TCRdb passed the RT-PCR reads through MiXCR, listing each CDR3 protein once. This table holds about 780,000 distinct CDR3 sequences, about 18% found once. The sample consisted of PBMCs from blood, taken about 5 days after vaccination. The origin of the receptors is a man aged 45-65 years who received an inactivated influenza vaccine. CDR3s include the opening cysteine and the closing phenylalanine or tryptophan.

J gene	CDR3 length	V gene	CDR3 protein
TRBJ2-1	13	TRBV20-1	CSARTSGYNEQFF
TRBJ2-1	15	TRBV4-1	CASSQVGGAYNEQFF
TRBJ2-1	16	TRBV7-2	CASSLAGGLAGREQFF
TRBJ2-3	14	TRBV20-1	CSASSSGPTDTQYF
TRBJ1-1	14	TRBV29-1	CSVPEGGWGTEAFF
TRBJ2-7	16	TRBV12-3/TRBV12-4	CASSLVETGTLYEQYF
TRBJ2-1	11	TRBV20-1	CSATPGGGQFF
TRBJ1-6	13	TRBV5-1	CASSLEGFSPLHF
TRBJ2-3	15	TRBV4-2	CASSQDVREADTQYF
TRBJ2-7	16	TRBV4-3	CASSQERTYRGYEQYF
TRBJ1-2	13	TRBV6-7	CASTYGGAYGYTF
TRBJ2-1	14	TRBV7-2	CASSLGFSGDEQFF
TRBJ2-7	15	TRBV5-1	CASSLVLAGVHEQYF
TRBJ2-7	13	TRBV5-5	CASSLQGRNEQYF
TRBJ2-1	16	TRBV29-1	CSVGGRGGASMDEQFF
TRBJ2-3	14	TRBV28	CATGGGGMTDTQYF
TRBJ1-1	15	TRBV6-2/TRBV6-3	CASSLHGQMNTEAFF
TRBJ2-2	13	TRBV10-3	CAISESNTGELFF
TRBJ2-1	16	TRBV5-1	CASSTGDRGTYNEQFF
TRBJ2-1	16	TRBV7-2	CASSFTGGRYYNEQFF
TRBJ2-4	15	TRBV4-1	CASSQEWDDRNIQYF
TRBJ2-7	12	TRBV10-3	CAIGQDPYEQYF
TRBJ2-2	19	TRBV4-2	CASSQGVASGRAYTGELFF
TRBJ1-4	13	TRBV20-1	CSASIMANEKLFF
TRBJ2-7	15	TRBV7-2	CASSLGWGSSYEQYF
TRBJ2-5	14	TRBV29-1	CSVTTLAGQETQYF
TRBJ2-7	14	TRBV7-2	CASSLVWGPHEQYF
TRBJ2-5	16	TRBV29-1	CSVVLGTGAALETQYF
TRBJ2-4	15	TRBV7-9	CASSFTGIAKNIQYF
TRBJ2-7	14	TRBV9	CASSETSRVHEQYF
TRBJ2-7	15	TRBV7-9	CASSLGRTAPYEQYF
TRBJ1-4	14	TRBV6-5	CASSFRSGSEKLFF
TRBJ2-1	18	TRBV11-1	CASRPNTDRGSGYNEQFF
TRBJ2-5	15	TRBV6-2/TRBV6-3	CASSYSDRGMQTQYF
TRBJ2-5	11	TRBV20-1	CSAYDRETQYF
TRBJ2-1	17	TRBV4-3	CASSQDGSGSGYNEQFF
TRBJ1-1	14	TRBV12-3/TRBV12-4	CASSKRQGRAEAFF
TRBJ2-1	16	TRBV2	CASSYARDRAGNEQFF
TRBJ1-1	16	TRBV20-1	CSASPRGRLMNTEAFF
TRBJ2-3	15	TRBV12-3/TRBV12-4	CASSLGGGKFDTQYF
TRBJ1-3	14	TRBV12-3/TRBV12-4	CASSPGNYGNTIYF
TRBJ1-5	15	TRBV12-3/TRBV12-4	CASSLALMVNQPQHF
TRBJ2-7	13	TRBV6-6	CASSYSKAYEQYF
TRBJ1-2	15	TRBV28	CASRRQGRELYGYTF
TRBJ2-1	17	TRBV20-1	CSARDPDRVGFYNEQFF
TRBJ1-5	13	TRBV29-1	CSVRSGAGQPQHF
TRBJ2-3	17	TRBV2	CASRWTDLYTSTDTQYF
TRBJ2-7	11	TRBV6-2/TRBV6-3	CASRTIYEQYF